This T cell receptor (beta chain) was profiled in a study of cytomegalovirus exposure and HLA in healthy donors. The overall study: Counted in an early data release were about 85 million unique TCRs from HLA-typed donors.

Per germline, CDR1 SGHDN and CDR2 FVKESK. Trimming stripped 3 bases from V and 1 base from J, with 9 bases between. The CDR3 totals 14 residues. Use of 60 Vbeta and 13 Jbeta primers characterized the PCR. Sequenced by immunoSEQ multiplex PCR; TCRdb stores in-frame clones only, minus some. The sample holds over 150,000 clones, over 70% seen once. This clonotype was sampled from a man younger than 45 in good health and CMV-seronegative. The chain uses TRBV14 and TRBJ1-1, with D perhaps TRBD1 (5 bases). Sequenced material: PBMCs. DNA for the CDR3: TGTGCCAGCAGCCAGACAACAGGGAACACTGAAGCTTTCTTT. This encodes CASSQTTGNTEAFF.